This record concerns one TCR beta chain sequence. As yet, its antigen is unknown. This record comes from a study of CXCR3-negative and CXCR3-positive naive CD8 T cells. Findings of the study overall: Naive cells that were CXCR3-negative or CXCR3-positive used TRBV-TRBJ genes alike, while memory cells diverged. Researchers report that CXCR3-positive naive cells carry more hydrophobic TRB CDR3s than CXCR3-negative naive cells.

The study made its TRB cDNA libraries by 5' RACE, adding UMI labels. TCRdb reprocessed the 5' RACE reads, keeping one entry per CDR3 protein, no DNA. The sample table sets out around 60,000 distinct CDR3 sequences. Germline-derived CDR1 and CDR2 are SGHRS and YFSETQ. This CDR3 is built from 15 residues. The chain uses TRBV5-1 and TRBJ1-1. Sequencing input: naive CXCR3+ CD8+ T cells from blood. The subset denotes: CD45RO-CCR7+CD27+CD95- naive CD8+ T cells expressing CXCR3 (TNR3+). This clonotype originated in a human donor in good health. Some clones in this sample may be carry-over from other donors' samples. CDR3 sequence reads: CASSLVASGNTEAFF. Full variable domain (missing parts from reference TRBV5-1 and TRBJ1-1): KAGVTQTPRYLIKTRGQQVTLSCSPISGHRSVSWYQQTPGQGLQFLFEYFSETQRNKGNFPGRFSGRQFSNSRSEMNVSTLELGDSALYLCASSLVASGNTEAFFGQGTRLTVV.